The 26 T cell receptor beta chains in this list originate from one sample, sequenced in a study of radiotherapy plus CTLA-4 blockade in lung cancer. Libraries were prepared by immunoSEQ multiplex PCR; TCRdb keeps only in-frame clonotypes and omits some of them. The sample contains about 59,000 clones, approximately 67% of which appear only once. The sequences come from peripheral blood, collected from a patient treated with radiotherapy plus ipilimumab. These TCRs come from a human donor with non-small cell lung cancer whose response to radiotherapy plus ipilimumab could not be evaluated.

The chain joins TRBV5-5 to TRBJ2-2; the D gene is possibly TRBD1 (6 bases). CDR1 is SGHKS, CDR2 YYEKEE, per germline (reference sequence). This CDR3 region has 14 residues. V lost 0 bases and J lost 7, with 10 bases in between. The CDR3 bases are TGTGCCAGCAGCTTGGCAGGGGCGGTCGGGGAGCTGTTTTTT. Its translation: CASSLAGAVGELFF.

The count of this clone is one. V and J are TRBV5-4 and TRBJ1-1; D is perhaps TRBD1 (6 bases). From germline, CDR1 is SGHNT and CDR2 YYREEE (reference sequence). V shed 4 bases and J shed 6 bases, with 13 bases lying between them. CDR3 size: 13 residues. DNA for the CDR3: TGTGCCAGCAGCCAGGACAGCGGATCTGAAGCTTTCTTT. Protein product: CASSQDSGSEAFF. The variable domain in full, with the rest retrieved from reference TRBV5-4 and TRBJ1-1, is ETGVTQSPTHLIKTRGQQVTLRCSSQSGHNTVSWYQQALGQGPQFIFQYYREEENGRGNFPPRFSGLQFPNYSSELNVNALELDDSALYLCASSQDSGSEAFFGQGTRLTVV.

V and J are TRBV19 and TRBJ2-5; TRBD1 aligns across 7 bases. The germline V gene encodes CDR1 LNHDA and CDR2 SQIVND (reference sequence). Germline trimming cut 8 bases from V and 4 bases from J; bases unmatched to any gene: 7. This CDR3 has 13 residues. CDR3 bases: TGTGCCAGTGGCCCCCCAGGGGGAGAGACCCAGTACTTC. Protein sequence: CASGPPGGETQYF.

The rearrangement uses TRBV5-6 and TRBJ2-7; a weak D match, TRBD2 (6 bases). CDR1 SGHDT and CDR2 YYEEEE come from the germline V gene. V lost 6 bases and J lost 5, with 18 bases in between. The CDR3 length is 14 residues. The CDR3, as DNA: TGTGCCAGCAACGGGACTCCCCTTAGGGACGAGCAGTACTTC. Translation: CASNGTPLRDEQYF.

This CDR3 reads CASSGTPPGQGDYGYTF. The CDR3 DNA sequence: TGCGCCAGCAGCGGAACACCCCCGGGACAGGGGGACTATGGCTACACCTTC. V gene TRBV5-1 combines with J gene TRBJ1-2; 11 bases fit TRBD1. This CDR3 spans 17 amino acids. With 4 bases clipped from V and 3 bases from J, the junction kept 11 bases outside the gene matches. Germline assignment: CDR1 SGHRS and CDR2 YFSETQ.

This rearrangement joins TRBV5-5 to TRBJ2-7; the D is unclear. The germline CDR1 and CDR2 sequences are SGHKS and YYEKEE (reference sequence). Trimming removed 4 bases from V and 0 bases from J, with 14 bases in between. The CDR3 runs to 15 residues. The CDR3 DNA follows: TGTGCCAGCAGCCGATACAACAGTGGCTCCTACGAGCAGTACTTC. It encodes CASSRYNSGSYEQYF.

The chain is built from TRBV11-3 and TRBJ1-1; D gene ambiguous. Per the germline V gene, CDR1 is SGHNT and CDR2 is YENEEA. There are 14 residues in the CDR3. The V end lost 5 bases, the J end lost 1 base, and 11 bases lay between the germline ends. CDR3 DNA: TGTGCCAGCAGCCATGCCCCAGAGAACACTGAAGCTTTCTTT. Protein sequence: CASSHAPENTEAFF.

This chain uses TRBV7-2 with TRBJ2-7; D remains ambiguous. This CDR3 is 13 amino acids long. V lost 1 base and J 1 base, leaving 5 bases between the germline ends. Germline V lookup: CDR1 SGHTA, CDR2 FQGNSA. The CDR3 here is CASSLDPSYEQYF. The CDR3 nucleotides are TGTGCCAGCAGCTTAGATCCGTCCTACGAGCAGTACTTC.

This rearrangement joins TRBV9 to TRBJ2-5, with TRBD2 identical over 16 bases. The CDR3 extends over 17 amino acids. Germline V gene sequence: CDR1 SGDLS, CDR2 YYNGEE. Losses at the gene ends were 4 bases for V and 4 bases for J; bases not matched to a gene: 7. The CDR3 loop reads CASSPGTSGGAAETQYF. CDR3 nucleotides: TGTGCCAGCAGCCCAGGGACTAGCGGGGGGGCAGCAGAGACCCAGTACTTC.

V gene TRBV28 combines with J gene TRBJ1-5; 7 bases are shared with TRBD1. The V gene end was trimmed by 3 bases and the J gene end by 0 bases; junction bases not matched to a gene: 5. The CDR3 has 16 amino acids. The germline V gene encodes CDR1 MDHEN and CDR2 SYDVKM. CDR3 sequence reads: CASSFGTDYSNQPQHF. Written as DNA, the CDR3 is TGTGCCAGCAGTTTTGGGACAGATTATAGCAATCAGCCCCAGCATTTT.

This clone was recorded only once. J is TRBJ2-3 and V is TRBV7-9, with 7 positions matching TRBD2. Germline values: CDR1 SEHNR, CDR2 FQNEAQ (reference sequence). The CDR3 totals 16 residues. Germline trimming cut 5 bases from V and 3 bases from J; bases unmatched to any gene: 11. The DNA of the CDR3 is TGTGCCAGCAGCCTCGGGAGGTTTGGGGGGACAGATACGCAGTATTTT. This gives the protein CASSLGRFGGTDTQYF.

The chain is built from TRBV29-1 and TRBJ1-3; 9 bases are a match to TRBD1. The germline V gene encodes CDR1 SQVTM and CDR2 ANQGSEA. V was pared by 7 bases and J by 0 bases, with 13 bases of the junction left unmatched. The CDR3 has 17 residues. The CDR3 nucleotides are TGCAGCGAGAGACAGGGGGTCCCCGAAATCTCTGGAAACACCATATATTTT. This translates into CSERQGVPEISGNTIYF.

This clone came up a few times. The chain employs TRBV19 and TRBJ2-2; 8 bases are shared with TRBD1. Germline values: CDR1 LNHDA, CDR2 SQIVND (reference sequence). There are 15 residues in the CDR3. The ends lost 4 bases at V and 4 bases at J; junction bases unmatched: 5. The CDR3 DNA reads TGTGCCAGTAGTACCGGGACAGGAGTCACCGGGGAGCTGTTTTTT. This codes for CASSTGTGVTGELFF.

This clone appeared a single time. The rearrangement links TRBV5-1 to TRBJ1-1, with a weak D call TRBD1 (5 bases). Trimming cost V 0 bases and J 7 bases, with 16 bases left between them. The CDR3 is 15 amino acids. Germline CDR1 and CDR2: SGHRS and YFSETQ. In nucleotides, the CDR3 is TGCGCCAGCAGCTTGGACGGGGACTTGCGAATTGAAGCTTTCTTT. This sequence encodes CASSLDGDLRIEAFF. Looking up the rest from reference TRBV5-1 and TRBJ1-1 gives the full variable domain: KAGVTQTPRYLIKTRGQQVTLSCSPISGHRSVSWYQQTPGQGLQFLFEYFSETQRNKGNFPGRFSGRQFSNSRSEMNVSTLELGDSALYLCASSLDGDLRIEAFFGQGTRLTVV.

This chain joins TRBV10-3 and TRBJ1-5; no clear D. V was shortened by 3 bases and J by 7 bases, with 10 bases between the two germline ends. CDR3 size: 13 residues. CDR1 is ENHRY, CDR2 SYGVKD, per germline. The CDR3 region is CAISEAAGQPQHF. CDR3 sequence (DNA): TGTGCCATCAGTGAAGCTGCGGGCCAGCCCCAGCATTTT.

This clone occurred a few times. The rearrangement links TRBV6-5 to TRBJ2-3, with 7 bases aligning to TRBD1. V shed 7 bases, J shed 0 bases, and the junction held 4 bases outside the gene matches. Germline V gene sequence: CDR1 MNHEY, CDR2 SVGAGI. This CDR3 comprises 14 residues. The chain's CDR3 is CASTNRGSTDTQYF. CDR3 DNA: TGTGCCAGCACCAACAGGGGCAGCACAGATACGCAGTATTTT.

The rearrangement joins TRBV6-6 to TRBJ2-5; 7 positions match TRBD1. V lost 6 bases and J lost 3; bases outside the gene matches: 7. CDR3 length: 14 residues. Per germline, CDR1 MNHNY and CDR2 SVGAGI (reference sequence). CDR3 sequence reads: CASSTWDREETQYF. The CDR3 DNA reads as TGTGCCAGCAGCACTTGGGACAGAGAAGAGACCCAGTACTTC.

The chain uses TRBV10-3 and TRBJ2-3; D possibly corresponds to TRBD2 (5 bases). The germline V and J ends were trimmed by 6 bases and 9 bases, with 10 bases remaining between them. The germline gives CDR1 ENHRY, CDR2 SYGVKD. This CDR3 has 11 amino acids. The CDR3 region has the DNA TGTGCCATCAGCGACTCGGGGACGCAGTATTTT. It is translated as CAISDSGTQYF.

J is TRBJ2-7 and V is TRBV9; TRBD2 might be the D (6 bases). The germline V gene has CDR1 SGDLS and CDR2 YYNGEE. The CDR3 runs 14 residues. V lost 1 base and J 11 bases, leaving 19 bases between the germline ends. The CDR3 nucleotides are TGTGCCAGCAGCGTACCAAGGTTTACGGGAGTAAAGTACTTC. Its translation is CASSVPRFTGVKYF.

The gene calls are TRBV2 and TRBJ1-5; possible D gene TRBD1, 5 bases. Trimming left V 6 bases short and J 0 bases short, with 12 bases between. The germline V gene has CDR1 SNHLY and CDR2 FYNNEI. There are 15 residues in the CDR3. DNA for the CDR3: TGTGCCAGCAGCGCCGCGGGGGTTAGCAATCAGCCCCAGCATTTT. Its protein is CASSAAGVSNQPQHF.

This chain uses TRBV28 with TRBJ1-4; TRBD1 aligns across 9 bases. Trimming took 5 bases from V and 8 from J; bases not matched to a gene: 9. The length of the CDR3 is 15 residues. Germline CDR1 MDHEN, CDR2 SYDVKM. The CDR3 reads CASSPQDRGLEKLFF. CDR3 coding DNA: TGTGCCAGCAGTCCCCAGGACAGGGGCCTCGAAAAACTGTTTTTT.

In this sample, this clone turned up a few times. The chain carries TRBV7-9 and TRBJ1-1; D is uncertain. The CDR3 covers 14 residues. CDR1 SEHNR and CDR2 FQNEAQ come from the germline V gene (reference sequence). Deletions cut 5 bases from V and 5 bases from J, with 15 bases between. CDR3 sequence reads: CASSLGQAMTEAFF. The CDR3 nucleotides read TGTGCCAGCAGCCTTGGTCAGGCCATGACTGAAGCTTTCTTT.

This rearrangement joins TRBV28 to TRBJ2-7; maybe TRBD1 (7 bases). The CDR3 contains 14 residues. Germline values: CDR1 MDHEN, CDR2 SYDVKM. In DNA, the CDR3 is TGTGCGACTAATTCTCAGGGGGGATCCTACGAGCAGTACTTC. Translating it yields CATNSQGGSYEQYF. Based on the CDR3 plus reference TRBV28 and TRBJ2-7, the full variable domain is DVKVTQSSRYLVKRTGEKVFLECVQDMDHENMFWYRQDPGLGLRLIYFSYDVKMKEKGDIPEGYSVSREKKERFSLILESASTNQTSMYLCATNSQGGSYEQYFGPGTRLTVT.

This chain connects TRBV10-3 to TRBJ2-5; 8 nucleotides agree with TRBD2. Trimming at V came to 0 bases and at J to 3 bases, leaving 6 bases not matched to a gene. The CDR3 length is 16 residues. Germline-derived CDR1 and CDR2 are ENHRY and SYGVKD. The chain's CDR3 is CAISESAPGGEETQYF. The CDR3 region has the DNA TGTGCCATCAGTGAGTCCGCGCCGGGAGGGGAAGAGACCCAGTACTTC.

The rearrangement joins TRBV5-5 to TRBJ2-5; 7 bases are shared with TRBD2. CDR3 length: 17 amino acids. CDR1 is SGHKS, CDR2 YYEKEE, per germline (reference sequence). The V and J ends lost 0 bases and 4 bases, in that order; junction bases with no gene match: 12. The CDR3 sequence: CASSLVEGGPLGETQYF. The CDR3, as DNA: TGTGCCAGCAGCTTGGTTGAGGGAGGGCCACTAGGAGAGACCCAGTACTTC.

This clone has more than one count but fewer than ten. The gene calls are TRBV19 and TRBJ1-1; D is unclear. Trimming stripped 5 bases from V and 1 base from J, with 11 bases between. Germline-derived CDR1 and CDR2 are LNHDA and SQIVND (reference sequence). This CDR3 region has 14 residues. CDR3 in amino acids: CASSWALGNTEAFF. The DNA for the CDR3 is TGTGCCAGTAGTTGGGCACTCGGGAACACTGAAGCTTTCTTT.